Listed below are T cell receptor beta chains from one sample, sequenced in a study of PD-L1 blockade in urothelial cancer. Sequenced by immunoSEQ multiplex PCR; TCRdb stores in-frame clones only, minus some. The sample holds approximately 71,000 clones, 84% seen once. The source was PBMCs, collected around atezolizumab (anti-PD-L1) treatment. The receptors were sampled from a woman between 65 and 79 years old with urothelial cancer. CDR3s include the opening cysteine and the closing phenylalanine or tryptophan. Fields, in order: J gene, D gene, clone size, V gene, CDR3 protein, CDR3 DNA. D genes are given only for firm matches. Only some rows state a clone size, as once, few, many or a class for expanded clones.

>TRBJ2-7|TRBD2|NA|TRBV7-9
CASSSGLARAYEQYF
TGTGCCAGCAGCTCCGGACTAGCGCGGGCTTACGAGCAGTACTTC
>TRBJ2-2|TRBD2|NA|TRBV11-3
CASSSPGGRNTGELFF
TGTGCCAGCAGCTCCCCGGGGGGGCGGAACACCGGGGAGCTGTTTTTT
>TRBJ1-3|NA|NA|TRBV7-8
CASSLAKTAGNTIYF
TGTGCCAGCAGCTTAGCAAAGACAGCTGGAAACACCATATATTTT
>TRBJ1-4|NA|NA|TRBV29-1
CSGKGATNEKLFF
TGCAGCGGAAAGGGGGCAACTAATGAAAAACTGTTTTTT
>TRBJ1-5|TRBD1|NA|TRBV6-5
CASSPMTGSNQPQHF
TGTGCCAGCAGTCCAATGACAGGGAGCAATCAGCCCCAGCATTTT
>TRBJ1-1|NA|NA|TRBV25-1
CASRPRGAVGTEAFF
TGTGCCAGCAGACCCCGGGGGGCAGTTGGCACTGAAGCTTTCTTT
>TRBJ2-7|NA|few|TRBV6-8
CASSCVKGRHEQYF
TGTGCCAGCAGTTGCGTAAAGGGGAGGCACGAGCAGTACTTC
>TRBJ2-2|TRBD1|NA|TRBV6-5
CASSRQGANTGELFF
TGTGCCAGCAGCCGACAGGGCGCGAACACCGGGGAGCTGTTTTTT
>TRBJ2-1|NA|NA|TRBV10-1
CASSVGAYNEQFF
TGCGCCAGCAGTGTGGGCGCGTACAATGAGCAGTTCTTC
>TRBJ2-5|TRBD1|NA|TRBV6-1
CASSEWTGEVETQYF
TGTGCCAGCAGTGAATGGACAGGGGAGGTAGAGACCCAGTACTTC
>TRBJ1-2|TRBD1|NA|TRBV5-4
CASSLGQGANYGYTF
TGTGCCAGCAGCTTGGGTCAGGGGGCCAACTATGGCTACACCTTC
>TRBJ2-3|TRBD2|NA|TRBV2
CASRALAGVTTDTQYF
TGTGCCAGCAGAGCTCTAGCGGGAGTGACAACAGATACGCAGTATTTT
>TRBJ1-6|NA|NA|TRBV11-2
CASSLDRVPSSYNSPLHF
TGTGCCAGCAGCTTAGATCGAGTCCCGAGCTCCTATAATTCACCCCTCCACTTT
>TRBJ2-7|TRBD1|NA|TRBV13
CASSSDRGSYEQYF
TGTGCCAGCAGCTCGGACAGGGGGTCCTACGAGCAGTACTTC
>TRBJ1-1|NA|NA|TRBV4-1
CASRNLGQSDEAFF
TGCGCCAGCAGAAACCTGGGACAAAGCGATGAAGCTTTCTTT
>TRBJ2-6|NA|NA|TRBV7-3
CASSLNRPRQMIGANVLTF
TGTGCCAGCAGCTTAAATCGTCCGCGACAGATGATTGGGGCCAACGTCCTGACTTTC
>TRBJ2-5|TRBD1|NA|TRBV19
CASSKGTGASQETQYF
TGTGCCAGTAGTAAAGGGACAGGGGCGAGCCAAGAGACCCAGTACTTC
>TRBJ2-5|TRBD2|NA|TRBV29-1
CSVDSQTSGVQETQYF
TGCAGCGTTGACTCTCAGACTAGCGGGGTACAAGAGACCCAGTACTTC
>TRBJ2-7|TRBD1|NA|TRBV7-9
CASRPGGQGAGEQYF
TGTGCCAGCAGGCCCGGTGGACAGGGGGCGGGTGAGCAGTACTTC
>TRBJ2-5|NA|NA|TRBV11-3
CASSLSPRGQTQYF
TGTGCCAGCAGCTTATCACCCAGGGGTCAGACCCAGTACTTC
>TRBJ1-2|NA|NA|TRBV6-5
CASSSRRVNYGYTF
TGTGCCAGCAGTTCCAGACGGGTAAACTATGGCTACACCTTC
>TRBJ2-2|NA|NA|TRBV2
CASSERQGGELFF
TGTGCCAGCAGTGAAAGGCAGGGCGGGGAGCTGTTTTTT
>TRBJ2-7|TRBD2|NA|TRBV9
CASSKSSGGYEQYF
TGTGCCAGCAGCAAGTCTAGCGGGGGCTACGAGCAGTACTTC
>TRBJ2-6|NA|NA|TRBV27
CASSLFFVSSGANVLTF
TGTGCCAGCAGTTTATTCTTCGTGAGCTCTGGGGCCAACGTCCTGACTTTC
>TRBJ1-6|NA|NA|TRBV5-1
CASSLRGLTYNSPLHF
TGCGCCAGCAGCTTGAGGGGCTTGACCTATAATTCACCCCTCCACTTT
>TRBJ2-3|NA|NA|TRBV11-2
CASRPAGQDTQYF
TGTGCCAGCAGGCCCGCAGGGCAAGATACGCAGTATTTT
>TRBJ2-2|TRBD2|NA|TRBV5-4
CASSRTSGYGGELFF
TGTGCCAGCAGCCGGACTAGCGGGTATGGCGGGGAGCTGTTTTTT
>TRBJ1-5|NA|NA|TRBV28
CASSLWGAEYSNQPQHF
TGTGCCAGCAGTTTATGGGGGGCCGAATATAGCAATCAGCCCCAGCATTTT
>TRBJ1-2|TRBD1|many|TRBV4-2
CASSHAGTGGANGYTF
TGTGCCAGCAGCCACGCAGGGACAGGGGGCGCGAATGGCTACACCTTC
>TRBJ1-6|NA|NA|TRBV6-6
CASSLTHYSPLHF
TGTGCCAGCAGTCTCACTCATTATTCACCCCTCCACTTT
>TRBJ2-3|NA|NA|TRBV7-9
CASSLPAMGGIGDTQYF
TGTGCCAGCAGCTTGCCGGCGATGGGGGGTATCGGAGATACGCAGTATTTT
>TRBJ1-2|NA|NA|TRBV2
CASSRQSLYGYTF
TGTGCCAGCAGCCGCCAGTCCCTGTATGGCTACACCTTC
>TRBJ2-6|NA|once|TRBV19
CATLNSRAGANVLTF
TGTGCCACCCTCAATTCGAGGGCTGGGGCCAACGTCCTGACTTTC
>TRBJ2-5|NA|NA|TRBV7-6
CASSLVWGAQETQYF
TGTGCCAGCAGCTTAGTCTGGGGAGCCCAAGAGACCCAGTACTTC
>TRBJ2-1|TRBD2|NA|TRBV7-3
CASSSLAGGINEQFF
TGTGCCAGCAGCTCCCTAGCGGGAGGAATAAATGAGCAGTTCTTC
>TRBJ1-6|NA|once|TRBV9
CASSVAQGQSPLHF
TGTGCCAGCAGCGTAGCCCAGGGACAATCACCCCTCCACTTT
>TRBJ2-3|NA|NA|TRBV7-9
CASSLVRGYTDTQYF
TGTGCCAGCAGCTTAGTCAGGGGATACACAGATACGCAGTATTTT
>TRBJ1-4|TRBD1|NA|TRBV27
CASTRHGQGNEKLFF
TGTGCCAGCACCCGCCACGGACAGGGAAATGAAAAACTGTTTTTT
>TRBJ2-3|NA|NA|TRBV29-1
CSVGDNTDTQYF
TGCAGCGTTGGGGACAACACAGATACGCAGTATTTT
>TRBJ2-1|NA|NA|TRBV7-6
CASSLEGQRVGNEQFF
TGTGCCAGCAGCTTAGAGGGGCAGCGGGTGGGTAATGAGCAGTTCTTC
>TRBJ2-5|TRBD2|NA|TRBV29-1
CSVGGISGGRETQYF
TGCAGCGTTGGGGGGATATCGGGGGGTCGGGAGACCCAGTACTTC
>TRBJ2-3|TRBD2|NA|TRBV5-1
CASSLGPVGREAGTQYF
TGCGCCAGCAGCTTGGGCCCCGTCGGGCGGGAGGCCGGCACGCAGTATTTT
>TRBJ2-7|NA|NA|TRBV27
CASSPTQYF
TGTGCCAGCAGTCCCACACAGTACTTC
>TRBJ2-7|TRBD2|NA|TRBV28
CASSLVLAGEKNEQYF
TGTGCCAGCAGTTTAGTACTAGCGGGAGAAAAGAACGAGCAGTACTTC
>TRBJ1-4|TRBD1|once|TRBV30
CAWRTDRGEKLFF
TGTGCCTGGAGGACGGACAGGGGTGAAAAACTGTTTTTT
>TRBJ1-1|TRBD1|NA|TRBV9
CASSVGPWTGNTEAFF
TGTGCCAGCAGCGTCGGACCCTGGACAGGGAACACTGAAGCTTTCTTT
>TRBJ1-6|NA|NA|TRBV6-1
CASSPTLSGSPLHF
TGTGCCAGCAGTCCGACATTATCTGGTTCACCCCTCCACTTT
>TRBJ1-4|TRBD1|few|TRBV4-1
CASSPDRGREKLFF
TGCGCCAGCAGCCCGGACAGGGGGCGCGAAAAACTGTTTTTT
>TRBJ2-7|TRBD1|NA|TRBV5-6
CASSYTGGSYEQYF
TGTGCCAGCAGCTATACAGGGGGCTCCTACGAGCAGTACTTC
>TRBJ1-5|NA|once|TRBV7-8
CASSLAQAGGRDQPQHF
TGTGCCAGCAGCTTAGCCCAAGCAGGTGGCCGCGATCAGCCCCAGCATTTT
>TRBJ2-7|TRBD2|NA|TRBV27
CASRGFTRAGAYEQYF
TGTGCCAGCAGGGGGTTTACAAGGGCGGGGGCCTACGAGCAGTACTTC